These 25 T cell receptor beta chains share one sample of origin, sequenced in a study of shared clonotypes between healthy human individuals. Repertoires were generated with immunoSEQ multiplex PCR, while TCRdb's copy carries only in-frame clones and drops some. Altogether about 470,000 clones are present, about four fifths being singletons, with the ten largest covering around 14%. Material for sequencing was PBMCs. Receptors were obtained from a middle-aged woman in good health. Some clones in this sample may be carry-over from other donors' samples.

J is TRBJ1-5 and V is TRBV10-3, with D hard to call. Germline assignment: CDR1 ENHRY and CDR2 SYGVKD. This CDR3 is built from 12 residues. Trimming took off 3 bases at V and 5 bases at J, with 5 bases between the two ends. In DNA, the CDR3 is TGTGCCATCAGTGACCCCGATCAGCCCCAGCATTTT. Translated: CAISDPDQPQHF.

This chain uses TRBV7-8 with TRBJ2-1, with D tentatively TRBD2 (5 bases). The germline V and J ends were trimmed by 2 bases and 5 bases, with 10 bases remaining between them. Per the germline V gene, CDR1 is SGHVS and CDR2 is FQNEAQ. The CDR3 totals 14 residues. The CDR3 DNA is TGTGCCAGCAGCTTATTGAGGGCCAACAATGAGCAGTTCTTC. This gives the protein CASSLLRANNEQFF.

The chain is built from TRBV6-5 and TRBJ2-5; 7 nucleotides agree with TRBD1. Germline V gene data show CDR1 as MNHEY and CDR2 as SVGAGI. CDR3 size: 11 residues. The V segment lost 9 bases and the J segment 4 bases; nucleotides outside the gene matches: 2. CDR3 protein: CASGTVETQYF. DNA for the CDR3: TGTGCCAGTGGGACAGTAGAGACCCAGTACTTC.

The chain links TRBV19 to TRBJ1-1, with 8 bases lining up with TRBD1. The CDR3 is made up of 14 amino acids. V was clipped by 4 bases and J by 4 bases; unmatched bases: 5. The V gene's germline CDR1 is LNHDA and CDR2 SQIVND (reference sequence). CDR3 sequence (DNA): TGTGCCAGTAGTACCGACAGGGGTGGCACTGAAGCTTTCTTT. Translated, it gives CASSTDRGGTEAFF.

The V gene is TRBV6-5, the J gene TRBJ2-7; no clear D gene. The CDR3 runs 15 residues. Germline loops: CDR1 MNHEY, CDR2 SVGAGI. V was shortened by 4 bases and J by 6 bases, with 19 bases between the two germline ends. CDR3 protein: CASSFGSGKPPEQYF. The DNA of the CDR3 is TGTGCCAGCAGTTTTGGTTCAGGCAAGCCCCCCGAGCAGTACTTC.

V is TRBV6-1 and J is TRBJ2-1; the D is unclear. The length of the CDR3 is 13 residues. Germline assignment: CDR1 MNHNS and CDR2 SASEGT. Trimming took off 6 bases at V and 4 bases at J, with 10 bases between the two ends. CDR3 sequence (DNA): TGTGCCAGCAGGCAAGGCTCTTACAATGAGCAGTTCTTC. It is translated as CASRQGSYNEQFF.

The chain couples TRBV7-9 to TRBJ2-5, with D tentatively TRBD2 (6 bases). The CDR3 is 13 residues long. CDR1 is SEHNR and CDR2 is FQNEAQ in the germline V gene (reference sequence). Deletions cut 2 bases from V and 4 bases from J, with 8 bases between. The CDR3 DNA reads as TGTGCCAGCAGCTTACGGGGAGGAGAGACCCAGTACTTC. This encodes CASSLRGGETQYF.

CDR3 region: CASTERRVGGEKLFF. In nucleotides, the CDR3 is TGTGCCAGCACCGAAAGGAGGGTCGGGGGTGAAAAACTGTTTTTT. The V call is TRBV2, the J call TRBJ1-4; possibly TRBD1 for D (5 bases). This CDR3 spans 15 amino acids. The V end was cut by 7 bases, the J end by 7 bases, with 19 bases between. CDR1 and CDR2 from the germline V gene are SNHLY and FYNNEI.

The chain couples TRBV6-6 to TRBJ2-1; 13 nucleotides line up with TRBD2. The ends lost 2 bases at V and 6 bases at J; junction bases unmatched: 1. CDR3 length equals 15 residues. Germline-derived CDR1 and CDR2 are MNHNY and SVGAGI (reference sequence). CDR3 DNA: TGTGCCAGCAGTTACGGGACTAGCGGGACCAATGAGCAGTTCTTC. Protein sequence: CASSYGTSGTNEQFF.

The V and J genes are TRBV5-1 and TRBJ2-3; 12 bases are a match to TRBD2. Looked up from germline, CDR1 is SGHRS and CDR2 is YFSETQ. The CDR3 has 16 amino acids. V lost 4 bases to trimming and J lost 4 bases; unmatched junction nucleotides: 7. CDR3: CASSPRLAGVSDTQYF. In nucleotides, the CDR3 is TGCGCCAGCAGCCCCCGACTAGCGGGAGTCTCAGATACGCAGTATTTT. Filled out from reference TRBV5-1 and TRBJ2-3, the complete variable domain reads KAGVTQTPRYLIKTRGQQVTLSCSPISGHRSVSWYQQTPGQGLQFLFEYFSETQRNKGNFPGRFSGRQFSNSRSEMNVSTLELGDSALYLCASSPRLAGVSDTQYFGPGTRLTVL.

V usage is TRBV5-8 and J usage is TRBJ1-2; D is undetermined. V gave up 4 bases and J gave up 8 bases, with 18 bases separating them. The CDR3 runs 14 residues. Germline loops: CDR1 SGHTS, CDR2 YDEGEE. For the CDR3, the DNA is TGTGCCAGCAGCCCGGGTATCGGCGGGAGCGGCTACACCTTC. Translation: CASSPGIGGSGYTF. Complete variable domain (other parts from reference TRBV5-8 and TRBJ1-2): EAGVTQSPTHLIKTRGQQATLRCSPISGHTSVYWYQQALGLGLQFLLWYDEGEERNRGNFPPRFSGRQFPNYSSELNVNALELEDSALYLCASSPGIGGSGYTFGSGTRLTVV.

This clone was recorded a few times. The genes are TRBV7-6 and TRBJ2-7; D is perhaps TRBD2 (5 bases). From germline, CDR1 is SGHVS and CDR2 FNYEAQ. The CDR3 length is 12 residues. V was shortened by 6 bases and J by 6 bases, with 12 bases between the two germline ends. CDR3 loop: CASRAAGGEQYF. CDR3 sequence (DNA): TGTGCCAGCAGAGCCGCGGGTGGCGAGCAGTACTTC.

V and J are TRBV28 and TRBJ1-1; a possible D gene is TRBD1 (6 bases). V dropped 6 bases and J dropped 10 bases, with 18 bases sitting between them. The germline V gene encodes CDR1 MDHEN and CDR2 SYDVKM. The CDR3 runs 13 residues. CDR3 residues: CASRWGASIRAFF. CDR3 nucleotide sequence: TGTGCCAGCAGATGGGGGGCGTCTATACGAGCTTTCTTT.

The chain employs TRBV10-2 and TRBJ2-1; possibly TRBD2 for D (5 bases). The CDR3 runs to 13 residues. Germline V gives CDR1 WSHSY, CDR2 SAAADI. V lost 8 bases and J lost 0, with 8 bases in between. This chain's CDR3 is CASAGNSYNEQFF. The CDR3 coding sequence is TGCGCCAGCGCGGGTAACTCCTACAATGAGCAGTTCTTC.

The CDR3 DNA sequence: TGTGCCAGCAGCTTAGGCGGGACCTCAGATACGCAGTATTTT. This translates into CASSLGGTSDTQYF. The chain employs TRBV7-2 and TRBJ2-3; D might be TRBD2 (6 bases). The length of the CDR3 is 14 residues. The V gene's germline CDR1 is SGHTA and CDR2 FQGNSA. The V and J ends lost 1 base and 4 bases respectively, with 9 bases between them.

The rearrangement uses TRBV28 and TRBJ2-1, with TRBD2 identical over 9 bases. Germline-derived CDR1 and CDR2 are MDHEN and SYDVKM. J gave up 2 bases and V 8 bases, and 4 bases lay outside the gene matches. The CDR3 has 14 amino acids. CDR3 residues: CASPPSGAYNEQFF. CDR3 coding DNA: TGTGCCAGCCCCCCTAGCGGGGCCTACAATGAGCAGTTCTTC.

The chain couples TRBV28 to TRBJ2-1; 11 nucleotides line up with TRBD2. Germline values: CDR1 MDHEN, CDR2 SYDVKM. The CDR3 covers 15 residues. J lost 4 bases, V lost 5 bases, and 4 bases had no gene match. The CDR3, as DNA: TGTGCCAGCAGTACCGGGACTAGCGGATACAATGAGCAGTTCTTC. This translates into CASSTGTSGYNEQFF. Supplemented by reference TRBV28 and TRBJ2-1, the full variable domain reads DVKVTQSSRYLVKRTGEKVFLECVQDMDHENMFWYRQDPGLGLRLIYFSYDVKMKEKGDIPEGYSVSREKKERFSLILESASTNQTSMYLCASSTGTSGYNEQFFGPGTRLTVL.

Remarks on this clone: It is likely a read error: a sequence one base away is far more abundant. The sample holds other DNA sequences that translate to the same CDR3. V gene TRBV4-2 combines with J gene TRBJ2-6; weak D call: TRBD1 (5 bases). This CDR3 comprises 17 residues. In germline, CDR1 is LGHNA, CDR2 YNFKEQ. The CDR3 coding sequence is TGTGCCAGCGTAAGGAGCGAAACCTCCTCTGGGGCCAACGTCCTAACTTTC. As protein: CASVRSETSSGANVLTF.

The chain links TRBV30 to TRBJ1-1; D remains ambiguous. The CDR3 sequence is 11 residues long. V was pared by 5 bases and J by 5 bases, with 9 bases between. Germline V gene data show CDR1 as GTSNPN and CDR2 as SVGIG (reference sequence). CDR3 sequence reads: CAWAYYTEAFF. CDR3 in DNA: TGTGCCTGGGCATATTATACTGAAGCTTTCTTT.

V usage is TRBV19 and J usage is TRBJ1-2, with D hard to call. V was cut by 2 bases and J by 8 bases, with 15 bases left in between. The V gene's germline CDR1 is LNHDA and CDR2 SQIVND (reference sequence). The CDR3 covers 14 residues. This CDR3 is CASSIRGRTWGYTF. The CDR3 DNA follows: TGTGCCAGTAGTATACGTGGGCGTACTTGGGGCTACACCTTC.

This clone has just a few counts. The chain's CDR3 is CANRDRQETQYF. As DNA, the CDR3 is TGTGCCAACCGGGACAGACAAGAGACCCAGTACTTC. The chain carries TRBV2 and TRBJ2-5; 7 positions match TRBD1. Germline values: CDR1 SNHLY, CDR2 FYNNEI. The CDR3 extends over 12 amino acids. V trimming: 10 bases; J trimming: 2 bases; junction bases outside the gene matches: 4.

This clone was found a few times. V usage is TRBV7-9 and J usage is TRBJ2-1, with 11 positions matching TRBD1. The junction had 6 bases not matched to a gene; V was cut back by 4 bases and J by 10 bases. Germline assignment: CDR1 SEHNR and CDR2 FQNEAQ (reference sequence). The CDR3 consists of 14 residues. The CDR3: CASSSGQGVREQFF. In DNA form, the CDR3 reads TGTGCCAGCAGCTCGGGACAGGGGGTGAGAGAGCAGTTCTTC.

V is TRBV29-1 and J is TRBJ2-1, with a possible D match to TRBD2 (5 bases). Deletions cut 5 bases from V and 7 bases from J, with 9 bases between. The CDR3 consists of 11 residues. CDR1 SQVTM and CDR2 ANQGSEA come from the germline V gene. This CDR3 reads CSVRTGNEQFF. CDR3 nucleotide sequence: TGCAGCGTTAGGACTGGGAATGAGCAGTTCTTC.

The CDR3 DNA reads TGCGCCAGCAGCTTGCCGGACAGCCGGATGAACACTGAAGCTTTCTTT. Translating gives CASSLPDSRMNTEAFF. This chain connects TRBV5-1 to TRBJ1-1; D possibly corresponds to TRBD1 (6 bases). The CDR3 extends over 16 amino acids. Germline values: CDR1 SGHRS, CDR2 YFSETQ. The germline V and J ends were trimmed by 1 base and 0 bases, with 13 bases remaining between them.

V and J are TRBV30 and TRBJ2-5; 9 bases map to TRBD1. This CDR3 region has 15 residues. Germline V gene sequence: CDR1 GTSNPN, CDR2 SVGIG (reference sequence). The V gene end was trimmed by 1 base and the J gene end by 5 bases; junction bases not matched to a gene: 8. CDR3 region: CAWSGGTGPGETQYF. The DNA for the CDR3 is TGTGCCTGGAGTGGGGGGACAGGGCCTGGGGAGACCCAGTACTTC. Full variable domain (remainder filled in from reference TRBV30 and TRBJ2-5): SQTIHQWPATLVQPVGSPLSLECTVEGTSNPNLYWYRQAAGRGLQLLFYSVGIGQISSEVPQNLSASRPQDRQFILSSKKLLLSDSGFYLCAWSGGTGPGETQYFGPGTRLLVL.